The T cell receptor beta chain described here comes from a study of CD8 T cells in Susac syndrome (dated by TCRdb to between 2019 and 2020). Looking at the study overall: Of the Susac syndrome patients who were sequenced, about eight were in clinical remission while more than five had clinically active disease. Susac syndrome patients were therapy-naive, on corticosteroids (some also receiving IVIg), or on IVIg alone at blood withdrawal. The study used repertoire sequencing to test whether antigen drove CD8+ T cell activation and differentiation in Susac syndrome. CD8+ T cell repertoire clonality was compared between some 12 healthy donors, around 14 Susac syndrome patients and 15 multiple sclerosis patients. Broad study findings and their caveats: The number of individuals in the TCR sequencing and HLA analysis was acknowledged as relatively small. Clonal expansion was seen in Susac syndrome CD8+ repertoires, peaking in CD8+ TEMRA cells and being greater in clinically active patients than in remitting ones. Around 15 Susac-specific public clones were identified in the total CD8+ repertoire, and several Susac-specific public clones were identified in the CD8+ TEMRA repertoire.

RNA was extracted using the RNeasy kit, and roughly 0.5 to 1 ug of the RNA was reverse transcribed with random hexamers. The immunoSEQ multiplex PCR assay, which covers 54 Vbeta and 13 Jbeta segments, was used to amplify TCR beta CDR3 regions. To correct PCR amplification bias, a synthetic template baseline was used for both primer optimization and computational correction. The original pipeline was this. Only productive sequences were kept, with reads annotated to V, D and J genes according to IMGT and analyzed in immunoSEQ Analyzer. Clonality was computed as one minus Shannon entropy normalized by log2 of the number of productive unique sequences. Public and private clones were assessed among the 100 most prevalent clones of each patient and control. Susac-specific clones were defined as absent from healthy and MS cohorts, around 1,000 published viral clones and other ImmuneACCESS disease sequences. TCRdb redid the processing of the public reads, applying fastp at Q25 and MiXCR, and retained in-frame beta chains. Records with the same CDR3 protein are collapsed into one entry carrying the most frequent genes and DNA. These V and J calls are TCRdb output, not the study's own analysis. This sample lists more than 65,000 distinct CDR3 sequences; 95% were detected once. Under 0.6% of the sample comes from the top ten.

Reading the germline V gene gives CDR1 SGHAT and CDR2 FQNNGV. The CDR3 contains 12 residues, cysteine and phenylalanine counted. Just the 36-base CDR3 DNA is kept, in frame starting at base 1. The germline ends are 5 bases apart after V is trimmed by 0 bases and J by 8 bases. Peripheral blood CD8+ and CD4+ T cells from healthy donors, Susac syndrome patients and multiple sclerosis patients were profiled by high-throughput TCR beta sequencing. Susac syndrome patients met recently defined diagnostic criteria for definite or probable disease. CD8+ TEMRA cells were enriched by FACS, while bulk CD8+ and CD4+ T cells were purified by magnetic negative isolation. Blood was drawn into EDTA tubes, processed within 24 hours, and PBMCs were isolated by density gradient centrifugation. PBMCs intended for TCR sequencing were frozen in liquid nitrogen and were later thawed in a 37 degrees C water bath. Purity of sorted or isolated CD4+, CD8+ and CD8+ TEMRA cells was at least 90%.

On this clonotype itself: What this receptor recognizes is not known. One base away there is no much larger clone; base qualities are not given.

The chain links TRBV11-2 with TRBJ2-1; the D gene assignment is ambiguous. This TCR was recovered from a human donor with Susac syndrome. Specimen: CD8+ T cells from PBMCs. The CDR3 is CASSLDRDEQFF. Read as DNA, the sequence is TGTGCCAGCAGCTTAGATCGCGATGAGCAGTTCTTC.